This paragraph reports one TCR beta chain. This table comes from immunoSEQ multiplex PCR, and its TCRdb copy is limited to in-frame clones, with some not included. The sample includes tens of thousands of clones, approximately 90% seen only once; the top ten take around 1.6%. Germline assignment: CDR1 SGHDT and CDR2 YYEEEE. This CDR3 comprises 13 residues. With 4 bases removed from V and 6 bases from J, the gap between germline ends came to 11 bases. The data originate from a study of control samples from healthy donors and cancer patients. Sequencing used PBMCs. The V call is TRBV5-6, the J call TRBJ1-5; a possible D gene is TRBD1 (6 bases). This sequence originates from a man aged 35 to 55 with colorectal cancer. CDR3 sequence reads: CASSIRGTQPQHF. For the CDR3, the DNA is TGTGCCAGCAGCATCAGGGGCACTCAGCCCCAGCATTTT.